The present entry profiles one T cell receptor (beta chain) with its context. It was the library that attached unique molecular identifiers to individual cDNA molecules. TCRdb re-called the RACE reads with MiXCR, one entry per CDR3 protein. In the table there are over 85,000 distinct CDR3 sequences, under 15% of which are singletons. With 2 bases clipped from V and 7 bases from J, the junction kept 5 bases outside the gene matches. CDR3 length equals 13 residues. Germline V gene lookup returns CDR1 MNHNY and CDR2 SVGAGI (reference sequence). These data originate in a study of human T cells and chemical hapten exposure. Study background: Readings were taken at 6 days from patch tests that had applied 0.01% DPC to the upper back.

The time point here: patch test 1, 2 weeks after DPC sensitization. Treatment of the sample: therapeutic diphenylcyclopropenone sensitization with weekly scalp DPC. The sequencing used whole blood, collected in connection with sensitization to the hapten diphenylcyclopropenone (DPC). The source of this sequence is a woman between 40 and 50 years old with alopecia areata. Some clones in this sample may be carry-over from other donors' samples. The rearrangement links TRBV6-6 to TRBJ2-7; 7 bases match TRBD2. The CDR3 DNA reads TGTGCCAGCAGTTACGGACTAGTGGGGGAGCAGTACTTC. Protein sequence: CASSYGLVGEQYF.